This T cell receptor beta chain was captured by sequencing in a study of T cells after yellow fever vaccination. Template-switching 5'RACE yielded the TCR cDNA; a universal primer site and UMIs were added in the process. From the 5' RACE reads, TCRdb called clonotypes with MiXCR, one entry per CDR3 protein. The sample has roughly 250,000 distinct CDR3 sequences; approximately 13% are singletons. Concerning this clonotype itself: Its antigen is still unknown. The junction does not match germline at one end; this may be a read error.

General study points: Clonotypes appearing in both CD4 and CD8 compartments existed, and their share was small. The study found a weaker secondary response that peaked faster, day 5 versus 15.

The CDR3 length is 16 residues. Germline V gene lookup returns CDR1 SGHRS and CDR2 YFSETQ. The J gene is TRBJ2-7, the V gene TRBV5-1; 10 nucleotides line up with TRBD2. This specimen consisted of CD4+ T cells sorted from PBMCs, obtained 45 days after the yellow fever booster vaccination. The clonotype comes from a man aged 25-40 years who received the YFV17D yellow fever vaccine. CDR3 coding DNA: TGCGCCAGTCTCCCCACAACTAGCGGGGTATACTACCAGCAGTACTTC. It codes for CASLPTTSGVYYQQYF.